The clone carrying this T cell receptor (delta chain) was picked up a small number of times. The antigen is unknown. The TCRdb protein, from a much larger clone, departs from this DNA's translation at residue 19, likely by read error; the protein shown derives from the DNA. This sample is part of a study of gamma delta lymphoproliferative disorders and STAT genes. Overall study context: Each gamma-chain library started from at least 50 ng of genomic DNA, using the LymphoTrack Dx TCRG Assay. For the delta chain, EuroClonality-NGS standard procedure was applied.

TCRdb reanalysed the multiplex PCR reads with CATT. The data hold some 1,500 delta-chain clones, with approximately 2.9% observed a single time. The receptor sequences were amplified from genomic DNA of peripheral blood mononuclear cells. Findings and caveats of the study: Apart from two gamma clonotypes, major patient clonotypes were public. Indolent patients' major clones mainly used Vgamma9-JgammaP and Vdelta2-Ddelta3-Jdelta1.

This CDR3 comprises 21 residues. Per the germline V gene, CDR1 is TSESDYY and CDR2 is QEAYKQQN. Sample: blood. The receptor was isolated from a human donor with gamma-delta T-cell large granular lymphocyte leukemia. J is TRDJ1 and V is TRAV38-2/DV8; TRDD2 agrees at 9 bases. In DNA form, the CDR3 reads TGTGCTTATAGGAGCCCGGCCTTCCTACCGTACTGGGGATCTCGTACCGATAAATTCATCTTT. It encodes CAYRSPAFLPYWGSRTDKFIF.